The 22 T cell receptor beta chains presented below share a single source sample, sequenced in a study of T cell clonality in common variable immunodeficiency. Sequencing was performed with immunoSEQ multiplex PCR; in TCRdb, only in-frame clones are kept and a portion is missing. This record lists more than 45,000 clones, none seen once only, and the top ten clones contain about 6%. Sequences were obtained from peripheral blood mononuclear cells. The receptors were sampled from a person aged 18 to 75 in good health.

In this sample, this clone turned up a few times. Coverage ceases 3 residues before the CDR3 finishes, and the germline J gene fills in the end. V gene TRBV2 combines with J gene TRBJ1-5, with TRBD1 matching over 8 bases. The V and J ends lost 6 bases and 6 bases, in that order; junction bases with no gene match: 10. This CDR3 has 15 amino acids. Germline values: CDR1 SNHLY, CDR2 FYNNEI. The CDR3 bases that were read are TGTGCCAGCAGAGCCGACACAGGGGGAATTCAGCCC. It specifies CASRADTGGIQP. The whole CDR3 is CASRADTGGIQPQHF.

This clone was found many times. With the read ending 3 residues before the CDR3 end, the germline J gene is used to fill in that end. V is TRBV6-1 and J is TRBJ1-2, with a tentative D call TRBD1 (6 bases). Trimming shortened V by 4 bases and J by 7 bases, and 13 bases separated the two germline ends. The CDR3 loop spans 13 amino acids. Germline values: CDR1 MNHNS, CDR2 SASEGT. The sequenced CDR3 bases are TGTGCCAGCAGTGTACAGGGTTGGGGTGGC. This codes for CASSVQGWGG. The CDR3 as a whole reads CASSVQGWGGYTF.

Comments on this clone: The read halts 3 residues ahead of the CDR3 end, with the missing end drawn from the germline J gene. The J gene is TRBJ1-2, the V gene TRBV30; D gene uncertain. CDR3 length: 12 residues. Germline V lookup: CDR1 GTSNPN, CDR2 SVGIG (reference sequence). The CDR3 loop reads CAWTGIERDYTF. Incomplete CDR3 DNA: TGTGCCTGGACTGGTATAGAGCGCGAC.

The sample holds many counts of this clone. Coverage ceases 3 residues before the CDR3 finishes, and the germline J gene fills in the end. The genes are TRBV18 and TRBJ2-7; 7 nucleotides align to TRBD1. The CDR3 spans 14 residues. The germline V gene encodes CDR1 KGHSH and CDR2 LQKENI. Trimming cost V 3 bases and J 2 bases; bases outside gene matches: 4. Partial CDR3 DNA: TGTGCCAGCTCACCCGACAGGGAACCCTACGAG. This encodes CASSPDREPYE. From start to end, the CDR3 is CASSPDREPYEQYF.

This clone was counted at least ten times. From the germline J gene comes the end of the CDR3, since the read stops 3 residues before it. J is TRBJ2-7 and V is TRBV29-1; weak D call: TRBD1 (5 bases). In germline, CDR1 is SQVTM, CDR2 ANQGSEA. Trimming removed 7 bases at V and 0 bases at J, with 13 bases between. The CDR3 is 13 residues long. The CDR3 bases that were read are TGCAGCGGAGCCGACAGCTTCTCCTACGAG. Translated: CSGADSFSYE. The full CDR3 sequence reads CSGADSFSYEQYF.

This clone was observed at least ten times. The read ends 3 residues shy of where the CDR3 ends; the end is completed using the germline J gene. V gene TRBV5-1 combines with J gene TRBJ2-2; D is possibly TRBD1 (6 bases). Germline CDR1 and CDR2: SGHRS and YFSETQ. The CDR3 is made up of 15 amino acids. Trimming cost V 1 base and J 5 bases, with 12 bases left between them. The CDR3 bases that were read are TGCGCCAGCAGCTTGATGGGGGCTCGGACCGGGGAG. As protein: CASSLMGARTGE. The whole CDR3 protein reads CASSLMGARTGELFF. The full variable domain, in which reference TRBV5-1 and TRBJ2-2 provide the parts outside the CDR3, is KAGVTQTPRYLIKTRGQQVTLSCSPISGHRSVSWYQQTPGQGLQFLFEYFSETQRNKGNFPGRFSGRQFSNSRSEMNVSTLELGDSALYLCASSLMGARTGELFFGEGSRLTVL.

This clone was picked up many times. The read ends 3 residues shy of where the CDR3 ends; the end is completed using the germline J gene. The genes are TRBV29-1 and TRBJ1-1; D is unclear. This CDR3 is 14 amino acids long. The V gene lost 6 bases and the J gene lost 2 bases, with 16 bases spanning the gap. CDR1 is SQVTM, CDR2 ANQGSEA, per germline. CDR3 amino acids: CSVRAAAPNTEAFF. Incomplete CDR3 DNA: TGCAGCGTGCGGGCAGCCGCACCAAACACTGAA.

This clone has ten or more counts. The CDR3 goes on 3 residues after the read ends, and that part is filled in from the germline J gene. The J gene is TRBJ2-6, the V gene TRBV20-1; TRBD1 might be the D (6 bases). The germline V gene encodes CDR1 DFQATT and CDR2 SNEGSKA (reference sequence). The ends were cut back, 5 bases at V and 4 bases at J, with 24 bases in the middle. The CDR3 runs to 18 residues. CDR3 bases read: TGCAGTGCTCACTCAAGCCAAACCGGGACAACCGGGGCCAACGTC. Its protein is CSAHSSQTGTTGANV. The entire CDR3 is CSAHSSQTGTTGANVLTF.

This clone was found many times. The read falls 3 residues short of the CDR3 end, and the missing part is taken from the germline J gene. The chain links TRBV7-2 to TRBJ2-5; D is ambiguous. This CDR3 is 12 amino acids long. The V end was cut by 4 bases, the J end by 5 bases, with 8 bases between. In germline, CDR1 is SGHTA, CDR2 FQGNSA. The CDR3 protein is CASSSPPETQYF. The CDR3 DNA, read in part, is TGTGCCAGCAGCTCTCCTCCGGAGACC.

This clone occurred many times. The part of the CDR3 DNA that was read is TGCAGTGCTACCCTGTTAGACAGAACTTTCTCCTACGAG. This encodes CSATLLDRTFSYE. The full CDR3 protein reads CSATLLDRTFSYEQYF. The gene calls are TRBV20-1 and TRBJ2-7, with D maybe TRBD1 (5 bases). The read is 3 residues too short to cover the CDR3 end, so that end is filled in from the germline J gene. The CDR3 runs to 16 residues. Per germline, CDR1 DFQATT and CDR2 SNEGSKA (reference sequence). Trimming took off 4 bases at V and 0 bases at J, with 19 bases between the two ends.

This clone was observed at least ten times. The CDR3 loop reads CASSQTSQGAYGYTF. CDR3 bases read: TGTGCCAGCAGCCAGACCTCACAGGGAGCCTATGGC. This sequence joins TRBV7-2 and TRBJ1-2; D is perhaps TRBD1 (6 bases). The read ends 3 residues before the CDR3 terminus; that terminus is restored from the germline J gene. Germline V gene data show CDR1 as SGHTA and CDR2 as FQGNSA. V shed 5 bases and J shed 4 bases, with 17 bases lying between them. The CDR3 contains 15 residues.

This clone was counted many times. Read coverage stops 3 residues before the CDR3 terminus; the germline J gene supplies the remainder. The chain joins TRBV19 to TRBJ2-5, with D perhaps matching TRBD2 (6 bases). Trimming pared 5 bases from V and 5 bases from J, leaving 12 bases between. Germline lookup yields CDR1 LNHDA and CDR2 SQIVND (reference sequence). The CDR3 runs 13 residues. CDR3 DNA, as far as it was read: TGTGCCAGTAGTGTCCCGGGACTGGAGACC. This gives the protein CASSVPGLET. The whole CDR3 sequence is CASSVPGLETQYF.

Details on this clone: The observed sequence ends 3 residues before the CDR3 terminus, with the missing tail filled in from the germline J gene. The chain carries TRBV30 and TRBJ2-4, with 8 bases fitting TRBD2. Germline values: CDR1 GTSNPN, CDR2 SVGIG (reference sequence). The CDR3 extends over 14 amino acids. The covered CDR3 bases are TGTGCCTGTCGTCGATCGGGGGGGCGTGATGGT. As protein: CACRRSGGRDG. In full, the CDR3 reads CACRRSGGRDGQYF. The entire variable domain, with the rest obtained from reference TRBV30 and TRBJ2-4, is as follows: SQTIHQWPATLVQPVGSPLSLECTVEGTSNPNLYWYRQAAGRGLQLLFYSVGIGQISSEVPQNLSASRPQDRQFILSSKKLLLSDSGFYLCACRRSGGRDGQYFGAGTRLSVL.

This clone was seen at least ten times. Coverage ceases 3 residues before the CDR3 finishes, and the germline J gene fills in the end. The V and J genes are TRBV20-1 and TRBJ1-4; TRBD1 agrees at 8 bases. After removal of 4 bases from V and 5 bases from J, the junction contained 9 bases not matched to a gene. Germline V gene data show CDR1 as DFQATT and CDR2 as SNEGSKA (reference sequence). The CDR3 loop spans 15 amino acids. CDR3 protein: CSAIGRTGNNEKLFF. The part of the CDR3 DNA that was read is TGCAGTGCTATCGGCCGGACAGGGAACAATGAAAAA.

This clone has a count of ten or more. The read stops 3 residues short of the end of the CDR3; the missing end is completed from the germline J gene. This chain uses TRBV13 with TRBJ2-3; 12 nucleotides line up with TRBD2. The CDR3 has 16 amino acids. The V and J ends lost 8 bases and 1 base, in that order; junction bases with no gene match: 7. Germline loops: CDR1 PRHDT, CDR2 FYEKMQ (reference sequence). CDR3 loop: CASVVRTSGGTDTQYF. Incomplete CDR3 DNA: TGTGCCAGCGTCGTCCGGACTAGCGGGGGCACAGATACG.

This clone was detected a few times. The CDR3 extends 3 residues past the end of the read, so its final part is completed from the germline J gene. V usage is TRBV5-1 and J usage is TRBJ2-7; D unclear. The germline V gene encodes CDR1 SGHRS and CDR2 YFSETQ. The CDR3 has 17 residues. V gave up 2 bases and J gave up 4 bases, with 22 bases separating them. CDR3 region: CASSFTFGVVQGYEQYF. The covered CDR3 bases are TGCGCCAGCAGCTTTACTTTCGGCGTGGTTCAAGGGTACGAG.

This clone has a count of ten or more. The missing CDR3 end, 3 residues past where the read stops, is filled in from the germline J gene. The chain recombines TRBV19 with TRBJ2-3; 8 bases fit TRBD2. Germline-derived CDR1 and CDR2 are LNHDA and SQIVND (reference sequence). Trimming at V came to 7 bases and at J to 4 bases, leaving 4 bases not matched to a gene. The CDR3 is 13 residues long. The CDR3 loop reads CASMGTSADTQYF. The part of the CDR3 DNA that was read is TGTGCCAGTATGGGGACTAGTGCAGATACG.

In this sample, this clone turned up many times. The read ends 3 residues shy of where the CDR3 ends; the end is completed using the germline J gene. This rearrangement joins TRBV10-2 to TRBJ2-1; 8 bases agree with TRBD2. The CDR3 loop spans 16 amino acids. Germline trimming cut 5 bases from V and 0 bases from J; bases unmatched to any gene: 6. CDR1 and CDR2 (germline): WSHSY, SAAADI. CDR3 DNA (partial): TGCGCCAGCAGTAGAGGCGGGGGGAGCTCCTACAATGAG. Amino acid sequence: CASSRGGGSSYNE. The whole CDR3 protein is CASSRGGGSSYNEQFF.

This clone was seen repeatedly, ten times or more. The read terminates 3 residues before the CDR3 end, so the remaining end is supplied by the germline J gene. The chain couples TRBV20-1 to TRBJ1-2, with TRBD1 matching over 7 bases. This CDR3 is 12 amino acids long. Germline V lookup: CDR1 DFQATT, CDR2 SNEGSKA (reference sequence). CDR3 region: CSGDRHNHGYTF. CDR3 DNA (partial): TGCAGCGGGGACAGACACAACCATGGC.

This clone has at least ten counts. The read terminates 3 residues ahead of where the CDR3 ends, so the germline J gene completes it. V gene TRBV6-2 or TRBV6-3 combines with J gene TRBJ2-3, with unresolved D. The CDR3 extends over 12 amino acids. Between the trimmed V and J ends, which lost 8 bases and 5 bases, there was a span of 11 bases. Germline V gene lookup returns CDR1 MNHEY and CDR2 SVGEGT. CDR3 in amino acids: CASGRNKDTQYF. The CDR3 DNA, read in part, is TGTGCCAGCGGCCGAAACAAAGATACG.

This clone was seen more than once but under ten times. CDR3 DNA (partial): TGTGCCTGGAGTGTCGGGGGGATG. Translation gives CAWSVGGM. The whole CDR3 sequence is CAWSVGGMYTF. The chain couples TRBV30 to TRBJ1-2; D might be TRBD1 (5 bases). The CDR3 extends 3 residues past the end of the read, so its final part is completed from the germline J gene. The CDR3 consists of 11 residues. Germline V CDR1 and CDR2: GTSNPN, SVGIG (reference sequence). The variable domain in full, completed from reference TRBV30 and TRBJ1-2, reads SQTIHQWPATLVQPVGSPLSLECTVEGTSNPNLYWYRQAAGRGLQLLFYSVGIGQISSEVPQNLSASRPQDRQFILSSKKLLLSDSGFYLCAWSVGGMYTFGSGTRLTVV.

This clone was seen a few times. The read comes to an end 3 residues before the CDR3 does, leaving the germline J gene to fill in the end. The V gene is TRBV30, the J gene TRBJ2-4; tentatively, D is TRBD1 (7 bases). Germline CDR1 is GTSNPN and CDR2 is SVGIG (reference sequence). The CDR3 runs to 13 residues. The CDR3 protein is CAWELAGGGGQYF. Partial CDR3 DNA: TGTGCCTGGGAACTGGCAGGGGGAGGTGGT.